Given below is one T cell receptor beta chain in context. The sample comes from a study of T cell changes during pregnancy in multiple sclerosis. Only in-frame clones appear in the TCRdb table, and some are missing; sequencing was by immunoSEQ multiplex PCR. Among 40,000 to 55,000 clones listed, around 92% were seen once. CDR1 SGHTA and CDR2 FQGTGA come from the germline V gene. Trimming at V came to 5 bases and at J to 0 bases, leaving 3 bases not matched to a gene. This CDR3 comprises 14 residues. V and J are TRBV7-3 and TRBJ1-1; 7 bases are shared with TRBD1. This specimen was CD4+ T cells from peripheral blood mononuclear cells, taken in the third trimester of pregnancy. The sequence derives from a female donor with multiple sclerosis, enrolled in a pregnancy study. The DNA for the CDR3 is TGTGCCAGCAGCCGAGGGGGCCTGAACACTGAAGCTTTCTTT. Amino acid sequence: CASSRGGLNTEAFF.